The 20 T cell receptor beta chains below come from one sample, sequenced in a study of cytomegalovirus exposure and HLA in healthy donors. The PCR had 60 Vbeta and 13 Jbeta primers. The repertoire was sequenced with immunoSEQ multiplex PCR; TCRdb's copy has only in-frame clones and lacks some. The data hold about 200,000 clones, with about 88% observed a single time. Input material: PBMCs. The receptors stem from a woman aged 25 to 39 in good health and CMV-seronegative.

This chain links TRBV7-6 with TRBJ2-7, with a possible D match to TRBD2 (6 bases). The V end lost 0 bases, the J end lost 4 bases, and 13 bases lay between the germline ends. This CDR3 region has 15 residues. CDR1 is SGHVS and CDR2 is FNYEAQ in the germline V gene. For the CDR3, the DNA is TGTGCCAGCAGCTTAGCGGAGGGATTGGGATACGAGCAGTACTTC. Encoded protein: CASSLAEGLGYEQYF.

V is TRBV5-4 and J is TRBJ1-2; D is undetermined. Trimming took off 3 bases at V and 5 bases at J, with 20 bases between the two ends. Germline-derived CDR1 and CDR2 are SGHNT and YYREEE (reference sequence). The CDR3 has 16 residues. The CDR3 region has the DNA TGTGCCAGCAGCTCCTCAATTGGGTTCGCGGGATATGGCTACACCTTC. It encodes CASSSSIGFAGYGYTF. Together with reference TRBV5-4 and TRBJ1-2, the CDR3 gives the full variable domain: ETGVTQSPTHLIKTRGQQVTLRCSSQSGHNTVSWYQQALGQGPQFIFQYYREEENGRGNFPPRFSGLQFPNYSSELNVNALELDDSALYLCASSSSIGFAGYGYTFGSGTRLTVV.

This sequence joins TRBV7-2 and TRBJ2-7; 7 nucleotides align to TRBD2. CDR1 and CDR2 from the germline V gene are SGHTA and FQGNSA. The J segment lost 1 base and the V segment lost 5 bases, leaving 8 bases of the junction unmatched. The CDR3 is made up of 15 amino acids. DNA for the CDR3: TGTGCCAGCAGCCTTAGCTGGGGGGGGTCCTACGAGCAGTACTTC. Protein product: CASSLSWGGSYEQYF.

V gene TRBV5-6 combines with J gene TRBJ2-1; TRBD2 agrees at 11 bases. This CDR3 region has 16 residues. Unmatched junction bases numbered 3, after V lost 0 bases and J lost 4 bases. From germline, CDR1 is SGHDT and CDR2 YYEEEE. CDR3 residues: CASSLAASGGYNEQFF. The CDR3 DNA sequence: TGTGCCAGCAGCTTGGCGGCTAGCGGGGGGTACAATGAGCAGTTCTTC.

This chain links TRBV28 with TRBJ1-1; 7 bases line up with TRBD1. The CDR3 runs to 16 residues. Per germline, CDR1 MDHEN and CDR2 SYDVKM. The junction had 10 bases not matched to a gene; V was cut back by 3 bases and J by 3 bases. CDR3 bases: TGTGCCAGCAGTTTTTCAATGAACAGGGGTGACACTGAAGCTTTCTTT. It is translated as CASSFSMNRGDTEAFF.

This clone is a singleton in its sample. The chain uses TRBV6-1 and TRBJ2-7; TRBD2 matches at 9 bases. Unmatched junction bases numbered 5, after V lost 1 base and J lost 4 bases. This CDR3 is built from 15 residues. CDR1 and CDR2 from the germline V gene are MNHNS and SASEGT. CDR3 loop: CASSEGTSVSYEQYF. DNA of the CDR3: TGTGCCAGCAGTGAAGGGACTAGCGTATCGTACGAGCAGTACTTC.

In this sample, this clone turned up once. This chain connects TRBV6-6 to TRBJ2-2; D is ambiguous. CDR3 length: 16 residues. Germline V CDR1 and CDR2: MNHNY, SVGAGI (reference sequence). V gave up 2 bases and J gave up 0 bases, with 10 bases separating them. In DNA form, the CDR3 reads TGTGCCAGCAGTTACGAGAGGCTAGCGAACACCGGGGAGCTGTTTTTT. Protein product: CASSYERLANTGELFF.

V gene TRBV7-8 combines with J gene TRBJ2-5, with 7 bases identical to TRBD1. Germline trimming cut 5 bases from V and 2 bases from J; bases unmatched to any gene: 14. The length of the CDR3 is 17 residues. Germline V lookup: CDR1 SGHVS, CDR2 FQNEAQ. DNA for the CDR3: TGTGCCAGCAGCCCTTACAGGGGTAGGGTGAGGCAAGAGACCCAGTACTTC. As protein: CASSPYRGRVRQETQYF.

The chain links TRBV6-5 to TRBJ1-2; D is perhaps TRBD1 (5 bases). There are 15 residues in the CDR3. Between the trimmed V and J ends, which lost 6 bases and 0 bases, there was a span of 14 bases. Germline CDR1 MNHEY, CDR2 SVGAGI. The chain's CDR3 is CASRVLDRTNYGYTF. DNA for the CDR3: TGTGCCAGCAGGGTCCTCGACAGAACTAACTATGGCTACACCTTC.

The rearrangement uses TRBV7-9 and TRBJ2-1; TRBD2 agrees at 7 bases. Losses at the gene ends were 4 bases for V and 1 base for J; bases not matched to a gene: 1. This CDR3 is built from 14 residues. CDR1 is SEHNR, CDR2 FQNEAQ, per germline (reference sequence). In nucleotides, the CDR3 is TGTGCCAGCAGCTCTAGCGGATCCTACAATGAGCAGTTCTTC. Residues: CASSSSGSYNEQFF.

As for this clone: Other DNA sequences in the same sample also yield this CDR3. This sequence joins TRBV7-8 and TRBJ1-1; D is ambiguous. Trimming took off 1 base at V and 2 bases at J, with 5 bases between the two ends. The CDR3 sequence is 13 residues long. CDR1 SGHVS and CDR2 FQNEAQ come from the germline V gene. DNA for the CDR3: TGTGCCAGCAGCTTAGGCAGAAACACTGAAGCTTTCTTT. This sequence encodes CASSLGRNTEAFF.

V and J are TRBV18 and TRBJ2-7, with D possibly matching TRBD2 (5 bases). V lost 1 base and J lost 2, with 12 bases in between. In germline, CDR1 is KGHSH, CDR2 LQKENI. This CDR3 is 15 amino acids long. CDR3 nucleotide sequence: TGTGCCAGCTCACCACAGTCGAGGGATGCCTACGAGCAGTACTTC. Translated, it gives CASSPQSRDAYEQYF.

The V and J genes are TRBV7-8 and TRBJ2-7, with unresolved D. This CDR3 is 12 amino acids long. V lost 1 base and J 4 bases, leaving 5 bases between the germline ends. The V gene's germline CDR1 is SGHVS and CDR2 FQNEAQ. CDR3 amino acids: CASSLGRYEQYF. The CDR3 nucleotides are TGTGCCAGCAGCTTAGGGCGGTACGAGCAGTACTTC.

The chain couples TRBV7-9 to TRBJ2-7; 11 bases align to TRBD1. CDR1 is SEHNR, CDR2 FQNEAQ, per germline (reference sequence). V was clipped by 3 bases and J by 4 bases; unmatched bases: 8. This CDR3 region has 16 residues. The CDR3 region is CASSFSGQGARYEQYF. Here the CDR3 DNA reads TGTGCCAGCAGCTTTTCCGGACAGGGGGCTAGGTACGAGCAGTACTTC.

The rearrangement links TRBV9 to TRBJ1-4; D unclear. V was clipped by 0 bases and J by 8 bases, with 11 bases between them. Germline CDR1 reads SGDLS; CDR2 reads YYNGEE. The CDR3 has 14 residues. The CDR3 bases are TGTGCCAGCAGCGTAGCGGGTCTTGACGAAAAACTGTTTTTT. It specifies CASSVAGLDEKLFF.

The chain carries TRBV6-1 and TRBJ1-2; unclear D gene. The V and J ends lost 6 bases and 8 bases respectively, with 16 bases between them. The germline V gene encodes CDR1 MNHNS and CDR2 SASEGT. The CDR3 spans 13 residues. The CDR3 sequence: CASSPLSVGGYTF. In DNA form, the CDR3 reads TGTGCCAGCAGCCCTCTTTCGGTCGGGGGCTACACCTTC.

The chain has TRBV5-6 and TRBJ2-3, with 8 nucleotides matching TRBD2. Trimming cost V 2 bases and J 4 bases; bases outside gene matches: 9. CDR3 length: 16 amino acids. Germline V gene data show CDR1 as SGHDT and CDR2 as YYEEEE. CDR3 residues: CASSFLTGGLADTQYF. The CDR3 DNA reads TGTGCCAGCAGCTTCTTAACGGGGGGGCTTGCAGATACGCAGTATTTT. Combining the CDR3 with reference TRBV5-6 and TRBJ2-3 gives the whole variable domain DAGVTQSPTHLIKTRGQQVTLRCSPKSGHDTVSWYQQALGQGPQFIFQYYEEEERQRGNFPDRFSGHQFPNYSSELNVNALLLGDSALYLCASSFLTGGLADTQYFGPGTRLTVL.

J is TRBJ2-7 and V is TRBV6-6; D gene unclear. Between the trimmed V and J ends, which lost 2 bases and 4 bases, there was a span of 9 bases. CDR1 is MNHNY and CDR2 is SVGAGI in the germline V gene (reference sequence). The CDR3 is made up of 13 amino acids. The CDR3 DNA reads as TGTGCCAGCAGTTACCAGTTTTCTTACGAGCAGTACTTC. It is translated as CASSYQFSYEQYF.

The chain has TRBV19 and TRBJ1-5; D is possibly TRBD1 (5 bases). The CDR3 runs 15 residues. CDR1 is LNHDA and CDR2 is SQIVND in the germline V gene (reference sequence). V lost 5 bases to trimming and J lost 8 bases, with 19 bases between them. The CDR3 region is CASSPRQSGGEPQHF. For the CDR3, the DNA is TGTGCCAGTAGTCCTCGACAGTCCGGGGGGGAGCCCCAGCATTTT.

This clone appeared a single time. CDR3 residues: CASSESHQPTGINEQYF. The CDR3 DNA follows: TGTGCCAGTAGCGAAAGCCACCAACCGACAGGGATCAACGAGCAGTACTTC. The rearrangement uses TRBV19 and TRBJ2-7; 7 positions agree with TRBD1. The germline V gene has CDR1 LNHDA and CDR2 SQIVND (reference sequence). J was trimmed by 5 bases and V by 6 bases; bases with no gene match: 19. There are 17 residues in the CDR3.